One T cell receptor (beta chain) is described in this entry. Its antigen target is currently unknown. Base qualities are not provided; no much larger clone lies one nucleotide away. The library was prepared using the immunoSEQ multiplex PCR assay. For the multiplex PCR, a mixture combining 60 forward primers for TCR Vbeta segments and 13 reverse primers for TCR Jbeta segments was used. The CDR3 region of rearranged TCR beta genes was amplified from genomic DNA with a multiplex PCR assay. The Illumina HiSeq System was used to sequence the amplified TCR beta libraries as 87-base-pair reads. For the original study's pipeline: Across the 670 or so repertoires, a later analysis counted 80 million or so unique TCR beta chains, roughly 11 million of which were shared by at least two donors. Raw reads were error-corrected and collapsed into unique sequences with a nearest-neighbor algorithm that merged closely related sequences to remove PCR and sequencing errors. To assign V, D and J gene segments, CDR3 sequences were aligned to IMGT reference sequences. For a sequence to be retained, a match of at least six nucleotides to both a V gene segment and a J gene segment was required. Rearrangements were classified as productive when the CDR3 lacked stop codons and remained in frame with V and J, and all other rearrangements were classified as non-productive. CDR3 was defined by IMGT convention, running from the second conserved V-encoded cysteine to the conserved J-encoded phenylalanine. Sequences without an unambiguous match to a single V gene segment were excluded from the earlier analysis of several hundred of the donors. An earlier analysis of 500 to 700 of the donors classified V segments as functional when productive rearrangements were above 56.7% and as segregating when the standard deviation between donors was above 5%. A statistical classification framework was built for diagnosing cytomegalovirus status from the catalog of TCR beta chain sequences. In a later analysis, V and J genes were assigned by comparing TCR nucleotide sequences against IMGT/GENE-DB human TR gene sequences. A later analysis assigned CDR3 sequences and most-parsimonious VDJ recombination scenarios with the TCRdist pipeline. In a later analysis, every TCR beta chain was defined by the combination of its CDR3 amino acid sequence and its V-gene family, and reads without a unique V-gene family were dropped. To address suspected cross-contamination and a sequencing artifact, a later analysis removed 592 highly shared, low-generation-probability nucleotide sequences. In a later analysis, a clonal expansion index was calculated for each public chain from normalized within-repertoire ranks of inferred template counts. Generation probabilities in a later analysis came from a VDJ recombination model fitted to out-of-frame rearrangements, and those results were checked against IGoR. In a later analysis, hypergeometric tests were used to score TCR-TCR, TCR-HLA and TCR-CMV co-occurrence, with a repertoire-size bias correction applied to TCR pairs. False discovery rates were estimated in a later analysis by permuting HLA or CMV assignments 20 times. In a later analysis, co-occurring TCRs were grouped using DBSCAN, with TCRdist sequence similarity added in when clustering inside HLA-allele-positive subsets. Co-occurrence clustering excluded repertoires with fewer than 30,000 or more than 120,000 public chains, plus five with anomalous nucleotide sharing. In TCRdb, the immuneACCESS table is reduced to in-frame sequences with V and J assigned. These tables do not hold every clone; where another copy was compared, an unresolved V gene accounts for under half, and the others remain unexplained. The D gene and trimming were derived from the DNA, and the V and J assignments and clone size from that table. This sample holds more than 200,000 clones; 82% were observed only once. 6% of the sample goes to the ten largest clones.

The sample comes from a study of cytomegalovirus exposure and HLA in healthy donors (dated by TCRdb to 2016 to 2017). Concerning the study at large: According to an earlier analysis of 587 of the donors, about 179 million T cells yielded 90 million to 140 million unique TCR beta sequences and about 280 Gb of sequence data. An early release covering some 640 HLA-typed donors comprised about 310 gigabases of sequencing data and around 85 million unique TCR sequences. The genetic ancestry cluster associated with self-reported Caucasian donors included 81% of the 398 genotyped donors. The study aimed to test whether signatures of past pathogen exposure could be identified by cataloging public T cell receptors. The study used immunosequencing to profile the T cell repertoires of around 600 subjects and linked those repertoires to cytomegalovirus serostatus. A separate validation cohort of 100 to 150 different subjects was used in addition to the roughly 640-subject first cohort. High-throughput TCR immunosequencing, statistical association of individual TCRs with disease status, and machine learning were combined to predict cytomegalovirus infection status. To study patterns of TCR occurrence, a later analysis re-analyzed previously published TCR beta repertoires from 700 or so donors and added high-resolution HLA genotyping. In the later analysis, no new phenotypic data were used to find candidate immune exposures; instead, reliance was placed on TCR beta sequences and their occurrence across donors. An earlier analysis of 587 of the donors applied high-throughput TCR beta sequencing to assess whether each TCR beta V gene segment acted as functional or pseudogenic. Donor age, sex, ethnicity and CMV serostatus were compiled together with the repertoire data. In a later genetic analysis, genome-wide SNP genotypes for about three fifths of the roughly 670 donors were used, and that subset was treated as a discovery cohort. All discovery cohort repertoires had been generated on a single sequencing platform. Class I and class II HLA loci were covered by the typing at four-digit resolution. The number of typed donors differed by locus: 629-630 for A, B, C, DRB1 and DQB1; 522 for DQA1; roughly 600 for DPA1; and some 430 for DPB1. Roughly five DR-DQ haplotypes were handled as single units for association and clustering, since linkage in the cohort was strong. Across around 400 genotyped donors of the cohort, an average of approximately 240,000 unique TCR beta nucleotide sequences per donor were sequenced, and roughly 20% of those sequences were non-productive. Overall study results and their limits: A further reported finding was that TCR beta sequences accurately predicted the HLA-A and HLA-B alleles for most subjects in the first cohort. According to a later analysis, parvovirus B19, influenza, CMV and Epstein-Barr virus appeared linked to several top co-occurrence clusters. In a later genetic analysis, fewer N-insertions in productive TCRs were reported among donors in an Asian-associated ancestry cluster than the approximately 710-donor mean. According to the authors, the approach could potentially be generalized to other disease states and immunological phenotypes. Linkage disequilibrium might explain the correlated functional status among segregating V segments, but an unknown experimental factor could not be ruled out. The cohort was sequenced for TCR beta chains only, and without alpha or paired-chain data the features that could be detected were limited. The classifier was reported to diagnose cytomegalovirus status with high specificity and sensitivity in both the original and validation cohorts. A group of highly shared sequence variants was considered likely to be a technical artifact of the sequencing pipeline. An association between a missense DCLRE1C variant and V-gene and J-gene trimming of TCR beta chains was found in a later genetic analysis and replicated in an independent cohort. Most CMV-associated TCR beta chains appeared to be HLA-restricted in a later analysis, and the HLA associations seemed to be driven largely by CMV exposure. Broadly in line with IMGT annotations, most TCR beta V segments showed up in productive rearrangements about 90% or about 30% of the time in an earlier analysis of roughly 590 of the donors. In the study, some 180 TCR beta chains were listed as associated with cytomegalovirus. Because some donors lacked HLA typing at each locus, the association tests relied only on the typed subset. CMV serostatus was the only immune exposure information available for the cohort. Across donors, most TCR sequences were observed very rarely, whereas some public TCRs were present in many individuals. Because counts were too low, about 17 rarely observed V segments, including chromosome 9 orphons, were excluded from the earlier analysis of fewer than 650 of the donors. In a later analysis, HLA-associated TCR beta chains showed more clonal expansion and lower generation probabilities than non-associated chains that were equally common. When HLA alleles, especially DR and DQ, strongly co-occurred, attributing TCR associations to individual alleles was difficult. At a false discovery rate of 0.05, a later analysis linked fewer than 20,000 TCR beta sequences to specific HLA alleles. Roughly uniform sequencing depth across donors was assumed in presence/absence analyses, although this assumption may not hold. A few of the identified cytomegalovirus-associated TCR beta chains were confirmed in vitro to be specific for cytomegalovirus antigens. A later analysis found that TCR association rates varied across HLA loci, with DRB1 alleles showing the most associated TCRs and HLA-C alleles the fewest. Some IMGT-functional V segments, including TRBV6-2 and TRBV6-3, could not be told apart with the 87-base-pair reads, so those segments were excluded.

Taken from cysteine to phenylalanine, the CDR3 has 14 residues. The kept DNA is CDR3 alone, 42 bases in frame from the first base. Between the V and J ends, shortened by 4 bases and 2 bases respectively, the junction contains 12 bases. The germline V gene gives CDR1 as SGHRS and CDR2 as YFSETQ. The cohort comprised some 730 healthy bone marrow donors. Cohort members were all nominally healthy when sampled, although unrecorded immune exposures were likely present. The donor tested CMV seropositive, placing the donor among the 289 seropositive members of the cohort. A peripheral blood sample was provided by each donor, and peripheral blood mononuclear cells were used for TCR beta sequencing. Genomic DNA was extracted from the blood cell samples with the Qiagen DNeasy Blood Extraction Kit.

The V gene is TRBV5-1 and the J gene is TRBJ2-5, and the D gene may be TRBD1, 5 bases matching. This sequence was found in a middle-aged man in good health and CMV-seropositive. The material sequenced was PBMCs. The CDR3 region has the sequence CASSVGQVQETQYF. DNA sequence: TGCGCCAGCAGCGTAGGACAAGTGCAAGAGACCCAGTACTTC.